This T cell receptor (beta chain) was sequenced for a study of T cells in Graves' hyperthyroidism and ophthalmopathy. Study details: Staff took peripheral blood when the initial diagnosis was made, before any treatment began. General study findings and limits: Ophthalmopathy was model-predicted a median approximately 6.9 months pre-onset.

What was amplified from RNA transcripts were TCR beta CDR3 regions. The HTBI primer set served for first-round RT-PCR of the TCR CDR3. TCRdb reprocessed the multiplex PCR reads with MiXCR, giving one entry per CDR3 protein. The table lists roughly 840,000 distinct CDR3 sequences, roughly 40% of them singletons. Trimming removed 2 bases from V and 0 bases from J, with 7 bases in between. Germline values: CDR1 SGHTA, CDR2 FQGNSA. CDR3 length: 14 residues. This clonotype was detected many times. The target antigen is unknown. The rearrangement uses TRBV7-2 and TRBJ2-5; the D is unclear. The receptor was derived from a man aged 18-30 years with Graves' hyperthyroidism. Sequenced: blood. The CDR3 DNA reads TGTGCCAGCAGCTTATGGGCGTACCAAGAGACCCAGTACTTC. It is translated as CASSLWAYQETQYF.